The 3 T cell receptor beta chains below were found in one sample sequenced in a study of blood T cell repertoires in COVID-19. Repertoires were generated with immunoSEQ multiplex PCR, while TCRdb's copy carries only in-frame clones and drops some. The table has about 220,000 clones, roughly nine tenths seen once. The sequenced material came from PBMCs or T cells enriched from blood (not recorded which). The receptors derive from a woman aged 18-35 years in a cohort exposed to, infected with or recovered from COVID-19 (not recorded which).

The chain recombines TRBV13 with TRBJ1-1, with D unclear. CDR1 and CDR2 from the germline V gene are PRHDT and FYEKMQ (reference sequence). The CDR3 runs 15 residues. Trimming left V 1 base short and J 0 bases short, with 9 bases between. In DNA form, the CDR3 reads TGTGCCAGCAGCTTAGATCCGGGAATGAACACTGAAGCTTTCTTT. Its protein is CASSLDPGMNTEAFF. The entire variable domain, with the rest obtained from reference TRBV13 and TRBJ1-1, is as follows: AAGVIQSPRHLIKEKRETATLKCYPIPRHDTVYWYQQGPGQDPQFLISFYEKMQSDKGSIPDRFSAQQFSDYHSELNMSSLELGDSALYFCASSLDPGMNTEAFFGQGTRLTVV.

This clone appeared a single time. The chain is built from TRBV5-1 and TRBJ2-1; D remains unclear. The V end lost 3 bases, the J end lost 3 bases, and 7 bases lay between the germline ends. CDR1 is SGHRS, CDR2 YFSETQ, per germline. The CDR3 consists of 13 residues. CDR3 sequence (DNA): TGCGCCAGCAGCTCCCCCCGCTACAATGAGCAGTTCTTC. It is translated as CASSSPRYNEQFF.

V is TRBV3-1 (or the pseudogene TRBV3-2) and J is TRBJ2-5, with 9 bases that match TRBD2. V lost 4 bases, J lost 5 bases, and 17 bases stayed unmatched. Germline loops: CDR1 LGHDT, CDR2 YNNKEL (reference sequence). This CDR3 spans 18 amino acids. CDR3 bases: TGTGCCAGCAGCCGCCAAGGGGGGTCGCTAGCGGGGTTGGAGACCCAGTACTTC. This encodes CASSRQGGSLAGLETQYF.